One and the same sample provided the 14 T cell receptor beta chains below, sequenced in a study of cytomegalovirus exposure and HLA in healthy donors. PCR primers comprised 60 Vbeta and 13 Jbeta primers. Assay used: immunoSEQ multiplex PCR; TCRdb lists only in-frame clones, some missing. The repertoire has 160,000 or so clones, 79% of them found once; the top ten carry approximately 0.73%. The sequencing input was PBMCs. The origin of the receptors is a woman between 40 and 55 years old in good health and CMV-seronegative.

The chain links TRBV7-2 to TRBJ1-2; possibly TRBD1 for D (5 bases). The CDR3 loop spans 16 amino acids. Trimming pared 1 base from V and 4 bases from J, leaving 16 bases between. CDR1 is SGHTA, CDR2 FQGNSA, per germline. The CDR3 DNA is TGTGCCAGCAGCTTAGAGGGTGTAGGAGACAGCTATGGCTACACCTTC. Amino acid sequence: CASSLEGVGDSYGYTF.

The genes are TRBV5-1 and TRBJ2-7; no definite D call. The CDR3 covers 13 residues. Looked up from germline, CDR1 is SGHRS and CDR2 is YFSETQ. V was pared by 0 bases and J by 3 bases, with 7 bases between. The CDR3 reads CASSLGYNYEQYF. The CDR3 bases are TGCGCCAGCAGCTTGGGCTATAACTACGAGCAGTACTTC.

The V and J genes are TRBV5-1 and TRBJ1-5; D not resolved. The CDR3 spans 13 residues. The V gene lost 4 bases and the J gene lost 4 bases, with 9 bases spanning the gap. Germline V lookup: CDR1 SGHRS, CDR2 YFSETQ. This chain's CDR3 is CASSPSLNQPQHF. CDR3 bases: TGCGCCAGCAGCCCGAGTCTTAATCAGCCCCAGCATTTT.

Only a few counts were recorded for this clone. V and J are TRBV5-6 and TRBJ1-1; no definite D call. The CDR3 is 14 residues long. V dropped 4 bases and J dropped 3 bases, with 13 bases sitting between them. Germline CDR1 and CDR2: SGHDT and YYEEEE. DNA of the CDR3: TGTGCCAGCAGCCCTCCCCGGGTAGACACTGAAGCTTTCTTT. Residues: CASSPPRVDTEAFF.

The V and J genes are TRBV27 and TRBJ2-1, with 10 positions matching TRBD2. Germline V gene sequence: CDR1 MNHEY, CDR2 SMNVEV (reference sequence). J was trimmed by 2 bases and V by 3 bases; bases with no gene match: 10. The CDR3 extends over 18 amino acids. The CDR3 loop is CASSFYLTSGYTYNEQFF. DNA of the CDR3: TGTGCCAGCAGTTTTTATTTGACTAGCGGGTACACCTACAATGAGCAGTTCTTC.

The chain has TRBV5-4 and TRBJ2-5; possibly TRBD2 for D (5 bases). The end of the DNA fits TRBJ2-7 better, so the J call may be wrong. This CDR3 has 13 amino acids. Per the germline V gene, CDR1 is SGHNT and CDR2 is YYREEE (reference sequence). The CDR3 DNA reads TGTGCCAGCAGCACGAGTACAGAGGGCGAGCAGTACTTC. This gives the protein CASSTSTEGEQYF.

This chain uses TRBV5-6 with TRBJ2-3; TRBD2 agrees at 9 bases. V lost 0 bases, J lost 7 bases, and 6 bases stayed unmatched. The CDR3 sequence is 15 residues long. Per the germline V gene, CDR1 is SGHDT and CDR2 is YYEEEE. The CDR3 is CASSLVTAGGYTQYF. CDR3 DNA: TGTGCCAGCAGCTTGGTAACTGCGGGGGGGTATACGCAGTATTTT.

The chain uses TRBV4-1 and TRBJ2-5, with D tentatively TRBD1 (6 bases). This CDR3 spans 16 amino acids. The V and J ends lost 1 base and 5 bases respectively, with 17 bases between them. The germline gives CDR1 MGHRA, CDR2 YSYEKL. CDR3 coding DNA: TGCGCCAGCAGCCAAGTGGACGCGGCCCAGGGGGAGACCCAGTACTTC. It yields the protein CASSQVDAAQGETQYF.

This clone was observed a few times. This CDR3 is also generated by other DNA sequences in the sample. The chain is built from TRBV6-1 and TRBJ1-1, with a weak D call TRBD1 (5 bases). The CDR3 consists of 14 residues. V was cut by 0 bases and J by 1 base, with 6 bases left in between. Germline V gives CDR1 MNHNS, CDR2 SASEGT. The CDR3 here is CASSEAGGNTEAFF. The CDR3 DNA reads as TGTGCCAGCAGTGAAGCGGGGGGGAACACTGAAGCTTTCTTT.

Remarks on this clone: This CDR3 is also generated by other DNA sequences in the sample. This chain links TRBV27 with TRBJ1-6; D remains unclear. Deletions cut 5 bases from V and 6 bases from J, with 8 bases between. From germline, CDR1 is MNHEY and CDR2 SMNVEV (reference sequence). The CDR3 has 13 amino acids. CDR3 sequence: CASSSQANSPLHF. The CDR3 DNA sequence: TGTGCCAGCAGTAGTCAGGCTAATTCACCCCTCCACTTT.

The chain recombines TRBV9 with TRBJ2-1, with D unresolved. Germline V gene sequence: CDR1 SGDLS, CDR2 YYNGEE. There are 12 residues in the CDR3. V dropped 4 bases and J dropped 8 bases, with 10 bases sitting between them. The CDR3 protein is CASSPSFDEQFF. CDR3 coding DNA: TGTGCCAGCAGCCCGAGCTTCGATGAGCAGTTCTTC.

V is TRBV28 and J is TRBJ1-2; D perhaps matches TRBD1 (5 bases). Per the germline V gene, CDR1 is MDHEN and CDR2 is SYDVKM. The CDR3 extends over 13 amino acids. The ends were cut back, 3 bases at V and 5 bases at J, with 10 bases in the middle. This chain's CDR3 is CASSFRQSYGYTF. The CDR3 DNA follows: TGTGCCAGCAGTTTTCGACAGTCATATGGCTACACCTTC.

V and J are TRBV28 and TRBJ1-1; 9 bases are a match to TRBD1. CDR1 is MDHEN and CDR2 is SYDVKM in the germline V gene. Trimming at V came to 7 bases and at J to 3 bases, leaving 6 bases not matched to a gene. The length of the CDR3 is 14 residues. The DNA of the CDR3 is TGTGCCAGCAATATACAGGGGGCGGACACTGAAGCTTTCTTT. Protein sequence: CASNIQGADTEAFF.

The rearrangement joins TRBV5-4 to TRBJ2-7; D remains unclear. The CDR3 covers 13 residues. The germline gives CDR1 SGHNT, CDR2 YYREEE (reference sequence). The V end was cut by 4 bases, the J end by 6 bases, with 14 bases between. DNA of the CDR3: TGTGCCAGCAGCGAGGAAAATCGTTCCGAGCAGTACTTC. Amino acid sequence: CASSEENRSEQYF.